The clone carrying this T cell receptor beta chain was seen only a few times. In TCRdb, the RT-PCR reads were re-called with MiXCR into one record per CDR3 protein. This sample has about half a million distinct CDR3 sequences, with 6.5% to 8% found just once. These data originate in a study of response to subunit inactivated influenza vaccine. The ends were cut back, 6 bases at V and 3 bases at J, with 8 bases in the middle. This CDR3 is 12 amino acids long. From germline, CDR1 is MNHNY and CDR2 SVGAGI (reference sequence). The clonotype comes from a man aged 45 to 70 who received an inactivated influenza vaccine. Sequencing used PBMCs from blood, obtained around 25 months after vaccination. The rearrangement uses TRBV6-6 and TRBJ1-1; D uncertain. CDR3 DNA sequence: TGTGCCAGCAGCCACGACTACACTGAAGCTTTCTTT. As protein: CASSHDYTEAFF.